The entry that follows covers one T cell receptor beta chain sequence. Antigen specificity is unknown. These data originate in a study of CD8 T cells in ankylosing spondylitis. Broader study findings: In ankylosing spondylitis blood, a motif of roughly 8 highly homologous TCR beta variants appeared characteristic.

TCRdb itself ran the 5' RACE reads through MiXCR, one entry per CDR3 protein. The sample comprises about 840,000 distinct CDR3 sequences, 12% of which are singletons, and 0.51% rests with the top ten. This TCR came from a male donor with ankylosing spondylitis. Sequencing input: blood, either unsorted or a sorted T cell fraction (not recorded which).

In nucleotides, the CDR3 is TGCAGTGCGGTTGATCAAGCGGGGATAGCCAAAAACATTCAGTACTTC. Its protein product is CSAVDQAGIAKNIQYF. The chain links TRBV20-1 to TRBJ2-4; TRBD2 aligns across 7 bases. Trimming at V came to 6 bases and at J to 0 bases, leaving 11 bases not matched to a gene. This CDR3 is built from 16 residues. CDR1 and CDR2 from the germline V gene are DFQATT and SNEGSKA (reference sequence).